The TCR beta chain under discussion was sequenced for a study of a mutant IDH1 vaccine in newly diagnosed glioma (dated by TCRdb to the early 2020s). A note on the overall study: The approximately 33 treated patients were approximately 62% male and around 40% female, with a mean age of roughly 42 years. Peripheral blood samples were drawn at six visits, namely V03 (baseline), V05, V07, V10, V12 and V13. Longitudinal TCRB deep sequencing was done for roughly 23 treated patients, wherever samples were available for exploratory analyses. Prior to enrollment, patients had been given standard therapy consisting of radiotherapy alone, temozolomide alone, or radiochemotherapy with temozolomide, with the combination given to most patients. What the study reported, not specific to this receptor: Availability determined which PBMC samples were chosen for TCRB deep sequencing. Immune responses induced by the vaccine were seen in over 80% of patients across multiple MHC alleles. It was noted by the authors that analyses of patient blood samples could not be reproduced owing to sample limitations. Changes in the top peripheral T cell clonotypes picked up by TCRB sequencing did not appear to be linked to pseudoprogression.

Relative to germline, V is 0 bases shorter and J is 3 bases shorter, with 11 bases between their ends. CDR1 and CDR2 are drawn from the germline V gene: KGHSY, FQNENV. The CDR3 has 15 amino acids, counting the end cysteine and phenylalanine. Only the CDR3 portion is preserved as DNA: 45 bases, with reading frame beginning at the first base. A note on this clone: Its antigen target is currently unknown. No quality values exist for individual bases; no much larger clone is one base distant.

Taken with the paper, the label for time point translates to: baseline, week 1 (first vaccination visit). The intended sense of this specimen's treatment or condition label: pre-vaccination baseline after standard-of-care therapy. The donors had newly diagnosed IDH1-mutant astrocytomas of WHO grade 3 or 4 that showed loss of nuclear ATRX. The samples were drawn from NOA16, a multicentre, single-arm, open-label phase I trial in Germany that tested a mutant IDH1 peptide vaccine in humans for the first time. Blood drawn at visit V03 was used as the baseline sample for immunogenicity testing. Genomic DNA for TCRB sequencing was extracted from EDTA blood using the DNeasy Blood and Tissue Kit. Library construction relied on the immunoSEQ multiplex PCR assay. The hsTCRB Kit was used according to the manufacturer's protocol to amplify rearranged TCR beta chain sequences. An Illumina MiSeq was used to sequence the TCRB libraries. Processing in the source paper ran as follows. The proprietary platform of the kit vendor was used for demultiplexing, trimming and gene mapping. The table was pulled from immuneACCESS by TCRdb, which kept in-frame rearrangements only. Such tables lose some clones; where checked, under half of the loss comes from unresolved V genes, and the rest has no known cause. D and trimming were read from the DNA, whereas the V and J calls and clone size are those reported in that table. The sample data list 99,000 or so clones, and roughly 89% of these were observed just once. The ten biggest clones cover roughly 0.58% of the sample.

The sample in question was PBMCs, obtained from a glioma patient treated with radiotherapy, temozolomide or both. The chain couples TRBV16 to TRBJ2-5; no D gene is confidently identified. The origin of this receptor is a woman between 45 and 60 years old with glioma. At the DNA level, the sequence is TGTGCCAGCAGCCAATCGGCCGCCCGCGAAGAGACCCAGTACTTC. It encodes CASSQSAAREETQYF.